This TCR beta chain emerged from a study of T cell responses to AZD1222 COVID-19 vaccine. Overall study results and limits: Among AZD1222 vaccinees, only six or seven were seropositive at baseline.

On this clone itself: Its antigen is not known.

The method was immunoSEQ multiplex PCR; TCRdb's version includes in-frame clones alone and lacks a portion of them. The sample has 100,000 to 150,000 clones; 88% are singletons. CDR3 length equals 16 residues. Germline assignment: CDR1 LNHNV and CDR2 YYDKDF (reference sequence). Trimming pared 1 base from V and 0 bases from J, leaving 9 bases between. The sequence came from an adult in good health. The sample consisted of peripheral blood, taken on day 0 of AZD1222 vaccination. The rearrangement links TRBV15 to TRBJ1-4; D uncertain. In DNA form, the CDR3 reads TGTGCCACCAGCAGAGGAGAGGCAGCAACTAATGAAAAACTGTTTTTT. Protein sequence: CATSRGEAATNEKLFF.